The 5 T cell receptor beta chains given below trace back to one sample, sequenced in a study of blood T cells in healthy people across ages. Using a J-beta primer mix together with a sample-barcoded 5' primer, a second PCR was run for roughly 6 to 11 cycles. TCRdb ran MiXCR on the 5' RACE reads and lists one entry per CDR3 protein. The table shows about 640,000 distinct CDR3 sequences, with about 28% occurring only once. Sequenced material: blood. The receptors originated from a woman at least 80 years old in good health.

This clonotype has ten or more counts. The chain recombines TRBV14 with TRBJ2-7, with 7 bases identical to TRBD1. The J segment lost 0 bases and the V segment lost 9 bases, leaving 5 bases of the junction unmatched. The CDR3 has 13 residues. Germline CDR1 SGHDN, CDR2 FVKESK. DNA of the CDR3: TGTGCCAGTAGGGGGCTAACCTCCTACGAGCAGTACTTC. Translating gives CASRGLTSYEQYF.

This chain uses TRBV30 with TRBJ2-3; 9 positions match TRBD2. V was clipped by 4 bases and J by 0 bases; unmatched bases: 5. CDR3 length: 15 amino acids. The V gene's germline CDR1 is GTSNPN and CDR2 SVGIG (reference sequence). The CDR3 here is CAWTAGGISTDTQYF. The CDR3 nucleotides read TGTGCCTGGACTGCGGGGGGGATCAGCACAGATACGCAGTATTTT.

There are many counts of this clonotype. The rearrangement links TRBV6-2 or TRBV6-3 to TRBJ2-6; a possible D gene is TRBD2 (6 bases). Trimming pared 2 bases from V and 2 bases from J, leaving 10 bases between. This CDR3 is built from 16 residues. Germline V CDR1 and CDR2: MNHEY, SVGEGT. Here the CDR3 DNA reads TGTGCCAGCAGTTACCGCGGGGCAGCTGGGGCCAACGTCCTGACTTTC. Translated: CASSYRGAAGANVLTF.

For the CDR3, the DNA is TGTGCCAGCAGTTCCCAGGGTTATGGGGCCAACGTCCTGACTTTC. Protein product: CASSSQGYGANVLTF. V is TRBV6-6 and J is TRBJ2-6, with D possibly being TRBD1 (5 bases). The germline gives CDR1 MNHNY, CDR2 SVGAGI (reference sequence). CDR3 length equals 15 residues. The V end was cut by 4 bases, the J end by 3 bases, with 10 bases between.

This clonotype has just a few counts. This could be a read error, since a much larger clone is one nucleotide away. The J gene is TRBJ2-3, the V gene TRBV6-2 or TRBV6-3, with no clear D. The germline gives CDR1 MNHEY, CDR2 SVGEGT. This CDR3 comprises 13 residues. Between the trimmed V and J ends, which lost 10 bases and 3 bases, there was a span of 14 bases. The CDR3 region is CATTWVKTDTQYF. CDR3 DNA sequence: TGTGCCACCACCTGGGTAAAGACAGATACGCAGTATTTT.